The sequence of this TCR beta chain was determined in a study of T cell responses to AZD1222 COVID-19 vaccine. Whole-study findings and limits: Donor demographics were predominantly white British with a female majority; clonal diversity may be underestimated.

TCRdb's copy holds only in-frame clones and misses some; the assay was immunoSEQ multiplex PCR. The sample carries about 130,000 clones, 88% recorded once. The CDR3 runs 15 residues. The V end was cut by 7 bases, the J end by 5 bases, with 20 bases between. Germline-derived CDR1 and CDR2 are MNHEY and SVGAGI. About this clone itself: Its antigen is undetermined.

This chain links TRBV6-5 with TRBJ1-2; D perhaps matches TRBD1 (6 bases). Sequencing used peripheral blood, obtained on day 0 of AZD1222 vaccination. The sequence came from an adult in good health. In DNA, the CDR3 is TGTGCCAGCAAGGGGGGGTTCGCAACCAGATATGGCTACACCTTC. This gives the protein CASKGGFATRYGYTF.